This T cell receptor (beta chain) was captured in a study of T cells in Graves' hyperthyroidism and ophthalmopathy. The investigators amplified TCR beta CDR3 regions from RNA transcripts. When the TCR CDR3 underwent first-round RT-PCR, the HTBI primer set was used. Via MiXCR, TCRdb re-called the multiplex PCR reads, giving one row per CDR3 protein. Among fewer than 350,000 distinct CDR3 sequences listed, around a sixth were seen once. CDR1 is MNHNS and CDR2 is SASEGT in the germline V gene. V lost 8 bases and J lost 3; bases outside the gene matches: 8. The CDR3 consists of 16 residues. This sequence was found in a woman aged 45-65 years with Graves' hyperthyroidism. The chain joins TRBV6-1 to TRBJ2-6; 9 bases align to TRBD1. The sequenced material came from blood. For the CDR3, the DNA is TGTGCCAGCGGGCCGGGACAGGGTTTTGGGGCCAACGTCCTGACTTTC. This codes for CASGPGQGFGANVLTF.